This T cell receptor (beta chain) was profiled in a study of human T cells and chemical hapten exposure. Looking at the study overall: TCR yields per sample varied, mainly owing to small pooled library volume differences.

This clonotype occurred once. Total RNA came from unfractionated whole blood. This CDR3 has 13 amino acids. V was shortened by 5 bases and J by 4 bases, with 12 bases between the two germline ends. In germline, CDR1 is SGHRS, CDR2 YFSETQ. Under the authors' procedure: Counts of TCRs in each sample centred on a median of about 95,000 and extended from around 24,000 to 710,000. TCRdb itself ran the 5' RACE reads through MiXCR, one entry per CDR3 protein. V and J calls and clone size were set by TCRdb, not the authors. The table records approximately 110,000 distinct CDR3 sequences, approximately 20% of them present only once.

The source of this sequence is a human donor in good health. This chain connects TRBV5-1 to TRBJ1-1; D is unclear. The DNA for the CDR3 is TGCGCCAGCAGACGGGAAGGTACCACTGAAGCTTTCTTT. Its translation is CASRREGTTEAFF.